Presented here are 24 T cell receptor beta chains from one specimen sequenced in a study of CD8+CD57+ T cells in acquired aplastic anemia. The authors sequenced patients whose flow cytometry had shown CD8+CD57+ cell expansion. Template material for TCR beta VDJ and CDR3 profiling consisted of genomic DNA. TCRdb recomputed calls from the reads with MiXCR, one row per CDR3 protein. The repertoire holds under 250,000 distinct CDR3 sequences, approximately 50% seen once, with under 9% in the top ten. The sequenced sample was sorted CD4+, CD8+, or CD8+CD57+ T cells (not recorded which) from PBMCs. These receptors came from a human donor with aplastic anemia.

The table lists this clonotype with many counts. The CDR3 region is CASSESTSGPDTQYF. CDR3 DNA: TGTGCCAGCAGTGAGTCGACTAGCGGGCCAGATACGCAGTATTTT. The chain combines TRBV6-4 with TRBJ2-3, with 10 nucleotides matching TRBD2. Germline CDR1 MRHNA, CDR2 SNTAGT. Losses at the gene ends were 3 bases for V and 4 bases for J; bases not matched to a gene: 4. This CDR3 spans 15 amino acids.

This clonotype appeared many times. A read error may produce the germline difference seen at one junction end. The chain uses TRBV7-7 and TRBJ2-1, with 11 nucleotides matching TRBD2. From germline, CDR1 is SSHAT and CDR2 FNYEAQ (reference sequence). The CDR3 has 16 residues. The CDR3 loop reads CASSLNSGRAVDEQFF. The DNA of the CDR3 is TGTGCTAGCAGCTTAAATAGCGGGAGGGCGGTCGATGAGCAGTTCTTC.

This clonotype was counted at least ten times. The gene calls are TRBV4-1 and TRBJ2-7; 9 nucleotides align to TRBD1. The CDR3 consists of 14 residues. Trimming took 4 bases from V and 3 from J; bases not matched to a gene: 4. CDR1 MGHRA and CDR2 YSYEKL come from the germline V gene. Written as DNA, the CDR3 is TGCGCCAGCAGCCCGGGACAGGGCGACTACGAGCAGTACTTC. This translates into CASSPGQGDYEQYF.

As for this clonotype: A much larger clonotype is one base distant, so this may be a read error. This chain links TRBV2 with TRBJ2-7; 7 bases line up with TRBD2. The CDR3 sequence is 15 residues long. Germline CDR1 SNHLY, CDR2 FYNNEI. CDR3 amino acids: CASSLSNSGVTERYF. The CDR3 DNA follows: TGTGCCAGCAGTTTATCGAACAGCGGGGTGACCGAGCGGTACTTC.

CDR3 residues: CASSSGTGPHEQYF. In DNA, the CDR3 is TGTGCCAGCAGTTCCGGGACAGGCCCCCACGAGCAGTACTTC. This chain connects TRBV28 to TRBJ2-7, with TRBD1 identical over 8 bases. CDR3 size: 14 residues. The germline V gene encodes CDR1 MDHEN and CDR2 SYDVKM. J was trimmed by 5 bases and V by 4 bases; bases with no gene match: 7. Filled out from reference TRBV28 and TRBJ2-7, the complete variable domain reads DVKVTQSSRYLVKRTGEKVFLECVQDMDHENMFWYRQDPGLGLRLIYFSYDVKMKEKGDIPEGYSVSREKKERFSLILESASTNQTSMYLCASSSGTGPHEQYFGPGTRLTVT.

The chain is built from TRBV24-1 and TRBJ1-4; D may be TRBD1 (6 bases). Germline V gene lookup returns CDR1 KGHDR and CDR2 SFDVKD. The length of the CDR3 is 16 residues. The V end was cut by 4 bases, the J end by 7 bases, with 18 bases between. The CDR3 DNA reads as TGTGCCACCAGTGACGGGACACCTTCTGACGGTGAAAAACTGTTTTTT. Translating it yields CATSDGTPSDGEKLFF.

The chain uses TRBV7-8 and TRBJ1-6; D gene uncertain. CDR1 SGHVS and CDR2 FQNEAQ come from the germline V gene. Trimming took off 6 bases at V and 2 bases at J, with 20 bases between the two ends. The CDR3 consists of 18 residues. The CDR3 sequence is CASSPSQRARAYNSPLHF. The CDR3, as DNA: TGTGCCAGCAGTCCCTCACAACGGGCCCGCGCCTATAATTCACCCCTCCACTTT.

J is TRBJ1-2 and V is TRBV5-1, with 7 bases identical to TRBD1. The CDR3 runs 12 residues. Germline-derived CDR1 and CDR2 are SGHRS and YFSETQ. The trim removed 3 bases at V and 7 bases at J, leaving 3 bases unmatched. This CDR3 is CASSYQGVGYTF. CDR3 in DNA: TGCGCCAGCAGCTATCAGGGGGTTGGCTACACCTTC.

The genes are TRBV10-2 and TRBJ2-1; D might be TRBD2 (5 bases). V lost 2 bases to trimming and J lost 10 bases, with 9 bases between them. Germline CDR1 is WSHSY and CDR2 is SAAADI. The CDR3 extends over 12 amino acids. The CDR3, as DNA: TGCGCCAGCAGTGAGCCCGGGGAGGAGCAGTTCTTC. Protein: CASSEPGEEQFF.

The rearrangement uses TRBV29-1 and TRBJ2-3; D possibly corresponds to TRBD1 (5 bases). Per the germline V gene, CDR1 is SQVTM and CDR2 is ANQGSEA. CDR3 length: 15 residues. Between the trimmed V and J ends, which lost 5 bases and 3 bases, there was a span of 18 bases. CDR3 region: CSVTKAGMRTDTQYF. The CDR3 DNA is TGCAGCGTTACCAAGGCAGGGATGAGGACAGATACGCAGTATTTT.

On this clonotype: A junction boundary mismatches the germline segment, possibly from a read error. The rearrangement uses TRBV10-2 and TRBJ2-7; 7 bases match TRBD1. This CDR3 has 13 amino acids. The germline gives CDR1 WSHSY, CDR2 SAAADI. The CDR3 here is CASSGGQSPEQYF. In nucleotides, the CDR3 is TGTGCCAGCAGTGGGGGACAGTCTCCCGAGCAGTACTTC.

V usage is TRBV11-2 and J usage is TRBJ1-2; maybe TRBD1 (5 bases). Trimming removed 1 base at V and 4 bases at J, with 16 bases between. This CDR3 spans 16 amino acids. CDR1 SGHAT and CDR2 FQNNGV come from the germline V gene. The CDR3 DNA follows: TGTGCCAGCAGCTTAGGGGTAGGGGATGTAGGCTATGGCTACACCTTC. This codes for CASSLGVGDVGYGYTF.

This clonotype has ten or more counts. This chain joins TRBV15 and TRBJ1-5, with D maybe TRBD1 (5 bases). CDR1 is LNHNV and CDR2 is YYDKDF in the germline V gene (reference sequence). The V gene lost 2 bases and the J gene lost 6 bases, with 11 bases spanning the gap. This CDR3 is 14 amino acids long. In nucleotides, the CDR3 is TGTGCCACCAGCAGAATTATGAGGGGTCAGCCCCAGCATTTT. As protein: CATSRIMRGQPQHF.

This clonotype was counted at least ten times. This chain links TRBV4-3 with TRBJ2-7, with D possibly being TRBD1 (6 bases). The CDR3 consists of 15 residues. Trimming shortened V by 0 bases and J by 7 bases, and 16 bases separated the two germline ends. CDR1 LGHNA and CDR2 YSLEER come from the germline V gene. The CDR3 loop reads CASSQDWAGAVEQYF. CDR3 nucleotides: TGCGCCAGCAGCCAAGATTGGGCAGGGGCCGTGGAGCAGTACTTC.

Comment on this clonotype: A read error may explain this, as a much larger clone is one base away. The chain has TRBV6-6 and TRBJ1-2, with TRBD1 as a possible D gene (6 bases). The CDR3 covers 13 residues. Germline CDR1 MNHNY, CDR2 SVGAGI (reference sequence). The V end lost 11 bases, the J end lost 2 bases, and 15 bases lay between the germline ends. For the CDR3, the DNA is TGTGCCGGCCATCTAGGGGGGAACTATGGCTACACCTTC. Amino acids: CAGHLGGNYGYTF.

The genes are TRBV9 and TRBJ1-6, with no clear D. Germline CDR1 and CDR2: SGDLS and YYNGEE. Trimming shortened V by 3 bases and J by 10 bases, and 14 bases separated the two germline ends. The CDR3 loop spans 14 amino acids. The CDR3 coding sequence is TGTGCCAGCAGCGAGACGGCGTCTGGCTCACCCCTCCACTTT. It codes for CASSETASGSPLHF.

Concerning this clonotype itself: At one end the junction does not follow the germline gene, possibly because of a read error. The CDR3 sequence is CASSQVLGVTEALF. CDR3 in DNA: TGCGCCAGCAGCCAAGTACTTGGGGTCACTGAAGCTCTCTTT. The chain employs TRBV4-3 and TRBJ1-1; no reliable D call. Germline V gene sequence: CDR1 LGHNA, CDR2 YSLEER. The CDR3 has 14 amino acids.

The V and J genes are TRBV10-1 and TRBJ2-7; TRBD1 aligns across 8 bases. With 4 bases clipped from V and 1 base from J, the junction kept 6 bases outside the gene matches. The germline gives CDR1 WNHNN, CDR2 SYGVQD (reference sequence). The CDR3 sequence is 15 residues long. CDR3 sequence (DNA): TGCGCCAGCAGTGCACAGACAGGGGATTCCTACGAGCAGTACTTC. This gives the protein CASSAQTGDSYEQYF.

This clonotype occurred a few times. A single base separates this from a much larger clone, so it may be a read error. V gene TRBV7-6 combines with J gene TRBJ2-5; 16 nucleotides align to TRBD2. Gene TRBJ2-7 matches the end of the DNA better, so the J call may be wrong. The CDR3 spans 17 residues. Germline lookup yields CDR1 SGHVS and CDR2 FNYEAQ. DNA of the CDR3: TGTGCCAGCGGCTTAGGGACTAGCGGGAGGGGATCCTACGAGCAGTACTTC. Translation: CASGLGTSGRGSYEQYF.

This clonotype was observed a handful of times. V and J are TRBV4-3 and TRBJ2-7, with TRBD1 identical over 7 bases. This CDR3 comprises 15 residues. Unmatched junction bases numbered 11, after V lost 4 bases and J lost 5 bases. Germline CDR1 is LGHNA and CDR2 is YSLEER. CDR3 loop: CASSPSRQGVHEQYF. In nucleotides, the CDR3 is TGCGCCAGCAGCCCAAGCCGACAGGGTGTCCACGAGCAGTACTTC.

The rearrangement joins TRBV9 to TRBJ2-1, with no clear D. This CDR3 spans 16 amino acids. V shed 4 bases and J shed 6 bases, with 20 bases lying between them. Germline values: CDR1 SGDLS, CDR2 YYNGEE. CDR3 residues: CASSPSGPQGVNEQFF. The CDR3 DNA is TGTGCCAGCAGCCCCTCCGGGCCCCAAGGCGTCAATGAGCAGTTCTTC. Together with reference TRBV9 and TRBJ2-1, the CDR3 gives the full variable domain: DSGVTQTPKHLITATGQRVTLRCSPRSGDLSVYWYQQSLDQGLQFLIQYYNGEERAKGNILERFSAQQFPDLHSELNLSSLELGDSALYFCASSPSGPQGVNEQFFGPGTRLTVL.

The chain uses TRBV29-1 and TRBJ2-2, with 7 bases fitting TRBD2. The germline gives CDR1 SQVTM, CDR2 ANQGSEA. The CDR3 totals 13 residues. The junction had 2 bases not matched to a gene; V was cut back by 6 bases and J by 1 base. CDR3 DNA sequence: TGCAGCGTAAAGCGGGGGAACACCGGGGAGCTGTTTTTT. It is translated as CSVKRGNTGELFF.

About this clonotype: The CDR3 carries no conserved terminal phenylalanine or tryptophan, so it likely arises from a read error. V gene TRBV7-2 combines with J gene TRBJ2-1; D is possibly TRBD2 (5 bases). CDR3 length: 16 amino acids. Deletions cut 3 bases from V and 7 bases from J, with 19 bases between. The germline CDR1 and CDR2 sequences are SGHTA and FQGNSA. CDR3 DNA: TGTGCCAGCAGCTTGGCCGGGGAGAAGAGGATGAATGAGCAGTTCCTC. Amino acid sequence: CASSLAGEKRMNEQFL.

As DNA, the CDR3 is TGTGCCAGCTCGCCCGACAATAACTATAATTCACCCCTCCACTTT. Translation gives CASSPDNNYNSPLHF. V is TRBV9 and J is TRBJ1-6; D ambiguous. CDR1 and CDR2 from the germline V gene are SGDLS and YYNGEE. The CDR3 is made up of 15 amino acids. Trimming shortened V by 7 bases and J by 3 bases, and 14 bases separated the two germline ends.